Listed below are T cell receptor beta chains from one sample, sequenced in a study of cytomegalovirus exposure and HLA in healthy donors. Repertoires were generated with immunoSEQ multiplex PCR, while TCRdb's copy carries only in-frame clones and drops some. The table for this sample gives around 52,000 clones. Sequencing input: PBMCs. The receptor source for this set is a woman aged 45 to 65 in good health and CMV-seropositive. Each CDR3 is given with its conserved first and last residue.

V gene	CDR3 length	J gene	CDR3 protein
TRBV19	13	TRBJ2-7	CASSIGFRYEQYF
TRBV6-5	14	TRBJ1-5	CASSWGGAGQPQHF
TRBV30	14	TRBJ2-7	CAWGKAGTAYEQYF
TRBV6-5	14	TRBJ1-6	CASRAQGLNSPLHF
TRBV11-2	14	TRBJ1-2	CASSSYTGAEGYTF
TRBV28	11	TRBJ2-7	CAISQVYEQYF
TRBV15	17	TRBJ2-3	CATSRDHSGGAGDTQYF
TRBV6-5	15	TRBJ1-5	CASSPGKHSNQPQHF
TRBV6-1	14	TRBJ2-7	CASSEAGTKYEQYF
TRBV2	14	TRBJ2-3	CASSEARGQDTQYF
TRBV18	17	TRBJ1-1	CASSPGLTGGMNTEAFF
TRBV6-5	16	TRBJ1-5	CASSSHDRGPNQPQHF
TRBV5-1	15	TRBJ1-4	CASSLSGAQNEKLFF
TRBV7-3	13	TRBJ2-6	CASSNGGANVLTF
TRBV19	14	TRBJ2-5	CASSMGPAGQTQYF
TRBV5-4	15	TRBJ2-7	CASSYLSGAAYEQYF
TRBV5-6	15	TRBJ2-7	CASSRRQGITYEQYF
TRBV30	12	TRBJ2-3	CAWSTDRYTQYF